These 25 T cell receptor beta chains share one sample of origin, sequenced in a study of a mutant IDH1 vaccine in newly diagnosed glioma. Documented time point: week 47, end of study. Mutant IDH1 20-mer peptide, at 300 ug, made up each vaccine dose, with topical imiquimod. Only in-frame clones appear in the TCRdb table, and some are missing; sequencing was by immunoSEQ multiplex PCR. Of roughly 51,000 clones listed, approximately 84% are singletons. These receptors lack a known antigen. Sequencing was performed on PBMCs, taken from a glioma patient whose treatment included an IDH1 peptide vaccine. The source of these receptors is a woman under 40 with glioma. Some clones in this sample may be carry-over from other donors' samples.

This chain connects TRBV30 to TRBJ2-7; 10 bases match TRBD2. The CDR3 extends over 14 amino acids. Germline loops: CDR1 GTSNPN, CDR2 SVGIG (reference sequence). V dropped 3 bases and J dropped 3; count of bases not matched to a gene: 5. The CDR3, as DNA: TGTGCCTGGAGCCCGCTAGCGGGAGTCTACGAGCAGTACTTC. This encodes CAWSPLAGVYEQYF.

A few counts support this clone. The V and J genes are TRBV6-6 and TRBJ1-1; TRBD1 might be the D (5 bases). CDR1 and CDR2 from the germline V gene are MNHNY and SVGAGI (reference sequence). Trimming shortened V by 5 bases and J by 4 bases, and 14 bases separated the two germline ends. This CDR3 has 14 amino acids. This CDR3 is CASSPMGEGTEAFF. In nucleotides, the CDR3 is TGTGCCAGCAGTCCCATGGGGGAGGGCACTGAAGCTTTCTTT.

V usage is TRBV7-9 and J usage is TRBJ1-5; D not certain. The CDR3 is made up of 13 amino acids. The V gene's germline CDR1 is SEHNR and CDR2 FQNEAQ (reference sequence). V lost 5 bases and J lost 2, with 7 bases in between. The CDR3 DNA is TGTGCCAGCAGCCCCTCTGGCAATCAGCCCCAGCATTTT. It codes for CASSPSGNQPQHF.

This clone was observed a few times. The chain links TRBV19 to TRBJ1-1; D gene unclear. The germline V gene has CDR1 LNHDA and CDR2 SQIVND (reference sequence). V was clipped by 0 bases and J by 1 base, with 6 bases between them. The CDR3 runs 14 residues. The DNA of the CDR3 is TGTGCCAGTAGTATAGAGTTGGGGAACACTGAAGCTTTCTTT. Translated, it gives CASSIELGNTEAFF.

The V gene is TRBV19, the J gene TRBJ1-3; D possibly corresponds to TRBD1 (5 bases). V was clipped by 1 base and J by 9 bases, with 13 bases between them. CDR1 and CDR2 (germline): LNHDA, SQIVND (reference sequence). The CDR3 consists of 14 residues. The CDR3 reads CASSIGGKGGTIYF. The CDR3 DNA reads as TGTGCCAGTAGTATAGGGGGGAAAGGAGGCACCATATATTTT.

This rearrangement joins TRBV9 to TRBJ1-2; 9 bases are shared with TRBD1. Trimming at V came to 6 bases and at J to 4 bases, leaving 22 bases not matched to a gene. The CDR3 sequence is 19 residues long. In germline, CDR1 is SGDLS, CDR2 YYNGEE. The CDR3 reads CASKSGKKDDPGQGYGYTF. The CDR3 coding sequence is TGTGCCAGCAAATCGGGGAAGAAAGATGACCCGGGACAGGGCTATGGCTACACCTTC.

This clone showed up just once. The chain links TRBV30 to TRBJ2-1; D gene unclear. This CDR3 has 12 residues. Germline CDR1 is GTSNPN and CDR2 is SVGIG (reference sequence). V was trimmed by 3 bases and J by 0 bases, leaving 3 bases between them. DNA of the CDR3: TGTGCCTGGAGCCGCTCCTACAATGAGCAGTTCTTC. Amino acid sequence: CAWSRSYNEQFF. Filled out from reference TRBV30 and TRBJ2-1, the complete variable domain reads SQTIHQWPATLVQPVGSPLSLECTVEGTSNPNLYWYRQAAGRGLQLLFYSVGIGQISSEVPQNLSASRPQDRQFILSSKKLLLSDSGFYLCAWSRSYNEQFFGPGTRLTVL.

The gene calls are TRBV5-5 and TRBJ2-7; D might be TRBD2 (5 bases). V lost 4 bases to trimming and J lost 4 bases, with 15 bases between them. In germline, CDR1 is SGHKS, CDR2 YYEKEE (reference sequence). This CDR3 has 14 residues. CDR3 in amino acids: CASSPGTRGYEQYF. The CDR3 DNA sequence: TGTGCCAGCAGCCCCGGCACCCGGGGATACGAGCAGTACTTC.

This sequence joins TRBV29-1 and TRBJ1-2; tentative D call: TRBD1 (5 bases). This CDR3 has 13 residues. Germline CDR1 is SQVTM and CDR2 is ANQGSEA. With 2 bases removed from V and 6 bases from J, the gap between germline ends came to 13 bases. The CDR3 loop reads CSVERGDAHGYTF. The CDR3 DNA sequence: TGCAGCGTTGAAAGAGGGGACGCCCATGGCTACACCTTC. Full variable domain (outside the CDR3, taken from reference TRBV29-1 and TRBJ1-2): SAVISQKPSRDICQRGTSLTIQCQVDSQVTMMFWYRQQPGQSLTLIATANQGSEATYESGFVIDKFPISRPNLTFSTLTVSNMSPEDSSIYLCSVERGDAHGYTFGSGTRLTVV.

CDR3 region: CAWTLGGNEQFF. The CDR3, as DNA: TGTGCCTGGACCCTGGGAGGGAATGAGCAGTTCTTC. The rearrangement links TRBV30 to TRBJ2-1; 7 nucleotides match TRBD2. In germline, CDR1 is GTSNPN, CDR2 SVGIG (reference sequence). Trimming cost V 4 bases and J 7 bases; bases outside gene matches: 4. The CDR3 runs 12 residues.

The V gene is TRBV5-1, the J gene TRBJ2-7; the D gene could be TRBD1 or TRBD2 (5 bases each). The CDR3 sequence is 16 residues long. Trimming removed 4 bases from V and 2 bases from J, with 19 bases in between. CDR1 SGHRS and CDR2 YFSETQ come from the germline V gene. CDR3 in DNA: TGCGCCAGCAGCCTAGGGCCCCGGGACCTCGCCTACGAGCAGTACTTC. This encodes CASSLGPRDLAYEQYF.

This clone came up a few times. This chain connects TRBV18 to TRBJ1-1; possibly TRBD1 for D (5 bases). CDR3 length: 15 amino acids. The germline V and J ends were trimmed by 6 bases and 1 base, with 15 bases remaining between them. Germline V gene sequence: CDR1 KGHSH, CDR2 LQKENI. CDR3 sequence (DNA): TGTGCCAGCTCGCTGGCGGGGGGGTGGAACACTGAAGCTTTCTTT. Translated, it gives CASSLAGGWNTEAFF.

This clone appeared once. The rearrangement joins TRBV14 to TRBJ2-7; D ambiguous. Germline V gene data show CDR1 as SGHDN and CDR2 as FVKESK. The ends were cut back, 2 bases at V and 0 bases at J, with 8 bases in the middle. This CDR3 is built from 14 residues. CDR3 region: CASSQPDVSYEQYF. CDR3 in DNA: TGTGCCAGCAGCCAACCCGACGTCTCCTACGAGCAGTACTTC.

The rearrangement uses TRBV7-8 and TRBJ1-5, with TRBD1 matching over 7 bases. CDR3 length equals 16 residues. The trim removed 5 bases at V and 0 bases at J, leaving 7 bases unmatched. Germline V gene lookup returns CDR1 SGHVS and CDR2 FQNEAQ. The CDR3 spells CASSPDRAYSNQPQHF. The CDR3 region has the DNA TGTGCCAGCAGCCCCGACAGGGCTTATAGCAATCAGCCCCAGCATTTT.

The rearrangement links TRBV29-1 to TRBJ1-2; the D gene is possibly TRBD1 (5 bases). V lost 6 bases and J 4 bases, leaving 15 bases between the germline ends. Germline V lookup: CDR1 SQVTM, CDR2 ANQGSEA. This CDR3 comprises 13 residues. The DNA of the CDR3 is TGCAGCGTCGCTGGGGGAGATAGCTATGGCTACACCTTC. Translation: CSVAGGDSYGYTF.

The CDR3 nucleotides are TGCAGCGCCCGGGACAGGCTCCCCCCTGAGAACACTGAAGCTTTCTTT. It encodes CSARDRLPPENTEAFF. The rearrangement joins TRBV29-1 to TRBJ1-1, with 8 nucleotides matching TRBD1. CDR1 SQVTM and CDR2 ANQGSEA come from the germline V gene. The V gene end was trimmed by 7 bases and the J gene end by 1 base; junction bases not matched to a gene: 14. CDR3 length equals 16 residues.

In this sample, this clone turned up once. The genes are TRBV7-9 and TRBJ2-1; 9 nucleotides line up with TRBD2. J gave up 10 bases and V 0 bases, and 7 bases lay outside the gene matches. Germline assignment: CDR1 SEHNR and CDR2 FQNEAQ (reference sequence). The CDR3 totals 15 residues. The CDR3 DNA follows: TGTGCCAGCAGCTTAGCGTGGGGACTAGCAGAGGAGCAGTTCTTC. Amino acids: CASSLAWGLAEEQFF.

The chain combines TRBV5-5 with TRBJ2-7, with D maybe TRBD1 (5 bases). The CDR3 length is 14 residues. V was cut by 4 bases and J by 5 bases, with 16 bases left in between. The germline V gene has CDR1 SGHKS and CDR2 YYEKEE (reference sequence). Written as DNA, the CDR3 is TGTGCCAGCAGCCCAGGGATGGGTGGGAACGAGCAGTACTTC. This gives the protein CASSPGMGGNEQYF.

The V gene is TRBV28, the J gene TRBJ1-5; D remains unclear. V gave up 3 bases and J gave up 2 bases, with 5 bases separating them. Per germline, CDR1 MDHEN and CDR2 SYDVKM. CDR3 size: 13 residues. CDR3 DNA: TGTGCCAGCAGTTTGGTGGGCAATCAGCCCCAGCATTTT. Its protein product is CASSLVGNQPQHF.

This clone has only a few counts. This rearrangement joins TRBV28 to TRBJ1-5; possibly TRBD1 for D (6 bases). V lost 8 bases and J lost 7, with 15 bases in between. CDR3 size: 13 residues. Germline V gene data show CDR1 as MDHEN and CDR2 as SYDVKM. The CDR3 is CASVVRGPQPQHF. The CDR3 coding sequence is TGTGCCAGCGTAGTCAGGGGCCCGCAGCCCCAGCATTTT.

The chain carries TRBV11-2 and TRBJ1-1; D is uncertain. The CDR3 extends over 14 amino acids. V lost 3 bases to trimming and J lost 4 bases, with 12 bases between them. In germline, CDR1 is SGHAT, CDR2 FQNNGV. CDR3 DNA sequence: TGTGCCAGCAGCTTGTCCCCTTCGGGCACTGAAGCTTTCTTT. Residues: CASSLSPSGTEAFF.

Here the CDR3 DNA reads TGTGCCAGCAGCCAACCGGGATGGGGTTTCTACGAGCAGTACTTC. Protein sequence: CASSQPGWGFYEQYF. The chain recombines TRBV5-4 with TRBJ2-7; maybe TRBD2 (5 bases). The V end lost 4 bases, the J end lost 3 bases, and 17 bases lay between the germline ends. The CDR3 is 15 amino acids. Looked up from germline, CDR1 is SGHNT and CDR2 is YYREEE (reference sequence).

The V call is TRBV6-6, the J call TRBJ2-7; D is undetermined. Germline values: CDR1 MNHNY, CDR2 SVGAGI (reference sequence). CDR3 size: 14 residues. V was clipped by 5 bases and J by 2 bases, with 13 bases between them. In DNA form, the CDR3 reads TGTGCCAGCAGTGATCGGACGGAAGCCTACGAGCAGTACTTC. Amino acid sequence: CASSDRTEAYEQYF.

V is TRBV7-2 and J is TRBJ2-5; D is ambiguous. CDR3 length: 14 amino acids. Between the trimmed V and J ends, which lost 1 base and 7 bases, there was a span of 13 bases. CDR1 and CDR2 (germline): SGHTA, FQGNSA. The CDR3 DNA follows: TGTGCCAGCAGCTTAGAGGGCCACTCAGGGACCCAGTACTTC. This sequence encodes CASSLEGHSGTQYF.

CDR3 in amino acids: CASSQDGFGEDNEQFF. The CDR3 region has the DNA TGTGCCAGCAGCCAAGATGGGTTCGGGGAGGACAATGAGCAGTTCTTC. The V gene is TRBV14, the J gene TRBJ2-1; perhaps TRBD2 as D (6 bases). Trimming left V 0 bases short and J 5 bases short, with 14 bases between. The CDR3 runs to 16 residues. Germline V gene data show CDR1 as SGHDN and CDR2 as FVKESK.